Following are 10 T cell receptor beta chains from one sample sequenced in a study of CD8 T cells in Susac syndrome. An amount of RNA that ranged from roughly 0.45 to 1 ug was reverse transcribed with random hexamers. TCRdb reanalysed the immunoSEQ multiplex PCR reads using MiXCR and keeps one entry per CDR3 protein. Counted here are fewer than 60,000 distinct CDR3 sequences, roughly 94% occurring once; the ten biggest clones make up about 0.8%. Sequences were obtained from CD8+ T cells from PBMCs. These receptors originate from a human donor with Susac syndrome.

This rearrangement joins TRBV15 to TRBJ2-6, with D unclear. V was pared by 1 base and J by 4 bases, with 8 bases between. This CDR3 contains 15 residues. Germline V gene sequence: CDR1 LNHNV, CDR2 YYDKDF (reference sequence). The DNA of the CDR3 is TGTGCCACCAGCAGAGCCTCGAGGGGGGCCAACGTCCTGACTTTC. It translates to CATSRASRGANVLTF.

V gene TRBV15 combines with J gene TRBJ1-2, with 7 positions matching TRBD1. Germline trimming cut 2 bases from V and 4 bases from J; bases unmatched to any gene: 7. Looked up from germline, CDR1 is LNHNV and CDR2 is YYDKDF (reference sequence). The CDR3 is made up of 15 amino acids. CDR3 sequence: CATSRPQGGFYGYTF. DNA for the CDR3: TGTGCCACCAGCAGACCCCAGGGGGGTTTCTATGGCTACACCTTC.

The chain recombines TRBV30 with TRBJ2-5; perhaps D is TRBD1 or TRBD2 (6 bases each). Trimming pared 0 bases from V and 5 bases from J, leaving 19 bases between. The CDR3 consists of 16 residues. The germline gives CDR1 GTSNPN, CDR2 SVGIG (reference sequence). The CDR3 DNA reads TGTGCCTGGAGTGTACGCCCGCGGGACAAGAGGGAGACCCAGTACTTC. This sequence encodes CAWSVRPRDKRETQYF.

The V call is TRBV12-3 or TRBV12-4, the J call TRBJ1-1; the D is unclear. The CDR3 sequence is 11 residues long. Trimming took off 6 bases at V and 7 bases at J, with 9 bases between the two ends. This chain's CDR3 is CASSPGIEAFF. The CDR3 DNA reads as TGTGCCAGCAGCCCCGGCATTGAAGCTTTCTTT.

The chain links TRBV12-3 or TRBV12-4 to TRBJ1-2; possibly TRBD1 for D (5 bases). The CDR3 runs 15 residues. Trimming left V 10 bases short and J 4 bases short, with 22 bases between. This CDR3 reads CATEGTAGFSYGYTF. The CDR3 nucleotides are TGTGCCACCGAGGGGACCGCTGGATTTAGCTATGGCTACACCTTC.

The chain joins TRBV13 to TRBJ1-6; D is uncertain. CDR3 length: 13 amino acids. The V end was cut by 6 bases, the J end by 8 bases, with 11 bases between. Germline assignment: CDR1 PRHDT and CDR2 FYEKMQ (reference sequence). This CDR3 reads CASSGPSDSPLHF. DNA of the CDR3: TGTGCCAGCAGTGGGCCATCGGATTCACCCCTCCACTTT.

V and J are TRBV20-1 and TRBJ2-7; D is ambiguous. The CDR3 loop spans 13 amino acids. CDR1 and CDR2 (germline): DFQATT, SNEGSKA (reference sequence). Trimming took off 3 bases at V and 3 bases at J, with 12 bases between the two ends. DNA of the CDR3: TGCAGTGCTAGTTCGTACAGACTCTACGAGCAGTACTTC. Translated: CSASSYRLYEQYF.

The chain joins TRBV7-6 to TRBJ2-1; 8 positions match TRBD1. Germline CDR1 SGHVS, CDR2 FNYEAQ. After removal of 1 base from V and 8 bases from J, the junction contained 7 bases not matched to a gene. The CDR3 sequence is 15 residues long. CDR3 nucleotide sequence: TGTGCCAGCAGCTTAGGGACAGGGAATATACATGAGCAGTTCTTC. Its protein is CASSLGTGNIHEQFF.

V gene TRBV12-3 or TRBV12-4 combines with J gene TRBJ1-2, with 8 bases identical to TRBD1. Trimming cost V 4 bases and J 5 bases; bases outside gene matches: 3. The CDR3 contains 13 residues. The CDR3 is CASSSDREYGYTF. DNA of the CDR3: TGTGCCAGCAGTTCGGACAGGGAGTATGGCTACACCTTC.

In regard to this clonotype: A read error may account for a junction end that differs from germline. The CDR3 nucleotides read TGTGCCACCAGCGATCTAGCGGGGGAAACCGGGGAGCTGTTTTTT. Its protein is CATSDLAGETGELFF. J is TRBJ2-2 and V is TRBV4-2; the match to TRBD2 covers 10 bases. The CDR3 has 15 amino acids. CDR1 is LGHNA, CDR2 YNFKEQ, per germline.